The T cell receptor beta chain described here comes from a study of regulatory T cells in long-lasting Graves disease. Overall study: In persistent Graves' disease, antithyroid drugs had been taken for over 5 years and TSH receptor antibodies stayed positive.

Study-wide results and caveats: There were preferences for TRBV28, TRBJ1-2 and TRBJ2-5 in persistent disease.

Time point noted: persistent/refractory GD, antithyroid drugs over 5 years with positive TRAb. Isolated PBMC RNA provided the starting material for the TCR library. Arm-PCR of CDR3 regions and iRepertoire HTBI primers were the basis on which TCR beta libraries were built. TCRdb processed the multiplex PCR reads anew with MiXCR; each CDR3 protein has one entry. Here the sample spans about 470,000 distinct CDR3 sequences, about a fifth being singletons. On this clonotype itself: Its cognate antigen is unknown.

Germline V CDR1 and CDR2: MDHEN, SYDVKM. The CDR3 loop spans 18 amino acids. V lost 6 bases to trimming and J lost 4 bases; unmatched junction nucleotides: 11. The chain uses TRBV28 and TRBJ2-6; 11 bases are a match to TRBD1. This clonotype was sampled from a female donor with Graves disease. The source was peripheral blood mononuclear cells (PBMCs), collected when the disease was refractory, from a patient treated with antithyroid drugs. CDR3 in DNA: TGTGCCAGCAGCCCTCGGACAGGGGGCTCTGTCGGGGCCAACGTCCTGACTTTC. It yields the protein CASSPRTGGSVGANVLTF.